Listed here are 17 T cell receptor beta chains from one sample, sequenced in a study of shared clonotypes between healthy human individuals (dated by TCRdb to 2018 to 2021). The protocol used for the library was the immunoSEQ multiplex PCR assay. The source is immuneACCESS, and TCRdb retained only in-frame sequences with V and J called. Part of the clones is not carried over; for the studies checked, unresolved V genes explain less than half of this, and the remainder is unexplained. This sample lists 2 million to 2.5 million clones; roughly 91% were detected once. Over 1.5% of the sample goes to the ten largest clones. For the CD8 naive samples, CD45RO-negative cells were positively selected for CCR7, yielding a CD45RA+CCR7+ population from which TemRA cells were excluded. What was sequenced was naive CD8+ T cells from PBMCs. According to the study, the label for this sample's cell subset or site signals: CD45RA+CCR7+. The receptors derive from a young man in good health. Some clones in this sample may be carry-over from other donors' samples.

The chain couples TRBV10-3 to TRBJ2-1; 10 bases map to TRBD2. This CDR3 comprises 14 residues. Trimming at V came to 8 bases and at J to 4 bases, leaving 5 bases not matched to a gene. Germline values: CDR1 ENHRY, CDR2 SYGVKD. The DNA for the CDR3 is TGTGCCATCCGGACTAGCGGAAGTTACAATGAGCAGTTCTTC. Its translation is CAIRTSGSYNEQFF.

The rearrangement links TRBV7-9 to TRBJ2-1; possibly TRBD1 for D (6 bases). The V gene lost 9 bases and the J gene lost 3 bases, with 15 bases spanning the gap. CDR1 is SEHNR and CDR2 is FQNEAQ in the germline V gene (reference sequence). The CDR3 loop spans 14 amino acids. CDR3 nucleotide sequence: TGTGCCAGTACCCGCACAGGGAACTACAATGAGCAGTTCTTC. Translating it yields CASTRTGNYNEQFF.

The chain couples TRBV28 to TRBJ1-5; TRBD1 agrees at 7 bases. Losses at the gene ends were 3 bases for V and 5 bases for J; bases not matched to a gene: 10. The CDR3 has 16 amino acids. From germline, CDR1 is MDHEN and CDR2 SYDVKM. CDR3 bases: TGTGCCAGCAGTTTTTCAGGGACAGAACGATATCAGCCCCAGCATTTT. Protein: CASSFSGTERYQPQHF. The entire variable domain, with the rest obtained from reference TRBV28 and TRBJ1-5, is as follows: DVKVTQSSRYLVKRTGEKVFLECVQDMDHENMFWYRQDPGLGLRLIYFSYDVKMKEKGDIPEGYSVSREKKERFSLILESASTNQTSMYLCASSFSGTERYQPQHFGDGTRLSIL.

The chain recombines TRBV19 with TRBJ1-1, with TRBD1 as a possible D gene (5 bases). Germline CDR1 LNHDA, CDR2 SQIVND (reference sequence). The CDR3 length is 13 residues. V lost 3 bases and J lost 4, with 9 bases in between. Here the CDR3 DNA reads TGTGCCAGTAGTATTTACGGGGGCACTGAAGCTTTCTTT. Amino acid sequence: CASSIYGGTEAFF.

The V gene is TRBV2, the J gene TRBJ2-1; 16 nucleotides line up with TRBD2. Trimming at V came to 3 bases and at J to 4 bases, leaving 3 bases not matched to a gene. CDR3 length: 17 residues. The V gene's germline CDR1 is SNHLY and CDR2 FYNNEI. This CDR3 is CASSDPGLAGGYNEQFF. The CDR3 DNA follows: TGTGCCAGCAGTGACCCGGGACTAGCGGGAGGGTACAATGAGCAGTTCTTC.

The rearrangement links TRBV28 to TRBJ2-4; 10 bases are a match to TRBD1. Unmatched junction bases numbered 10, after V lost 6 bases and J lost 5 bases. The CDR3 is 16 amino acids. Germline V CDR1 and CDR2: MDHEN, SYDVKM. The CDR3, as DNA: TGTGCCAGCAGCATGCCGGGACAGGGGTGGGAAAACATTCAGTACTTC. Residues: CASSMPGQGWENIQYF.

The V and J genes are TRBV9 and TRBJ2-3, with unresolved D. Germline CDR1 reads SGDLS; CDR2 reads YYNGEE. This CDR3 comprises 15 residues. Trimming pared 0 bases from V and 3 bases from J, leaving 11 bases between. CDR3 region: CASSVATPATDTQYF. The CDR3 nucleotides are TGTGCCAGCAGCGTAGCGACTCCAGCGACAGATACGCAGTATTTT. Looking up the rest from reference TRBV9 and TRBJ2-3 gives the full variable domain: DSGVTQTPKHLITATGQRVTLRCSPRSGDLSVYWYQQSLDQGLQFLIQYYNGEERAKGNILERFSAQQFPDLHSELNLSSLELGDSALYFCASSVATPATDTQYFGPGTRLTVL.

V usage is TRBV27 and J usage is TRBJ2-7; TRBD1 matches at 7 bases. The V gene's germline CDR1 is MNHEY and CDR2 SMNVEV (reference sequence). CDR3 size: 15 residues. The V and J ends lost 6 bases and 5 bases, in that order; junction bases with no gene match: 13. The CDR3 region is CASSPRGQGDHEQYF. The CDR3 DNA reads TGTGCCAGCAGCCCTAGGGGGCAGGGGGACCACGAGCAGTACTTC.

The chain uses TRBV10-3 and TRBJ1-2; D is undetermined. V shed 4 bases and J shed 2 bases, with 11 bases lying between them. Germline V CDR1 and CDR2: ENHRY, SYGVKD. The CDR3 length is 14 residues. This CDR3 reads CAISVWQNNYGYTF. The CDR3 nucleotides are TGTGCCATCAGTGTTTGGCAGAACAACTATGGCTACACCTTC.

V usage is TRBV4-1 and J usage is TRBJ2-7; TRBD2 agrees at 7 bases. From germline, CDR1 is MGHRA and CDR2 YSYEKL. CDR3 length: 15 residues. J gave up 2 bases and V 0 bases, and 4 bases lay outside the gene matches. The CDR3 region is CASSQERGRTYEQYF. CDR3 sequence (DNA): TGCGCCAGCAGCCAAGAGCGCGGGAGAACCTACGAGCAGTACTTC.

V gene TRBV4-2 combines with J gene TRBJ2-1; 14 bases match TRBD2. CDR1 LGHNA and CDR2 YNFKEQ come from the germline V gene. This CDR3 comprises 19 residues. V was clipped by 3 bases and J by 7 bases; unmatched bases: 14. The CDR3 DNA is TGTGCCAGCAGCCAGACTTGGGGGACTAGCGGGAGTTCTGTAAATGAGCAGTTCTTC. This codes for CASSQTWGTSGSSVNEQFF.

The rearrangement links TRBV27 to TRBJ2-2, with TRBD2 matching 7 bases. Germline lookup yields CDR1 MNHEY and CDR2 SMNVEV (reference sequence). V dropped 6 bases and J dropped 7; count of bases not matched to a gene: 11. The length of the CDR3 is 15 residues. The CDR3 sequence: CASRPRGGLDGELFF. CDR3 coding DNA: TGTGCCAGCAGACCGCGGGGAGGGCTCGACGGGGAGCTGTTTTTT.

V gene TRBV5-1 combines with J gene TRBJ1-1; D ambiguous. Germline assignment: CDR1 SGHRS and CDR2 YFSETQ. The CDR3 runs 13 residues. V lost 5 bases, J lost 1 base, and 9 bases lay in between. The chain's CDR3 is CASRQATNTEAFF. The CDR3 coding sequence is TGCGCCAGCAGGCAGGCAACGAACACTGAAGCTTTCTTT.

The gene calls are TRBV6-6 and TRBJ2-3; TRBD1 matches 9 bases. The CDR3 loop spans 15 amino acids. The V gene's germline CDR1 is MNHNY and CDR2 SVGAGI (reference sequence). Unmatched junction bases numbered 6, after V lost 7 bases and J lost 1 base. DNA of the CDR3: TGTGCCAGCAAGGGGACAGGGATACGCACAGATACGCAGTATTTT. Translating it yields CASKGTGIRTDTQYF.

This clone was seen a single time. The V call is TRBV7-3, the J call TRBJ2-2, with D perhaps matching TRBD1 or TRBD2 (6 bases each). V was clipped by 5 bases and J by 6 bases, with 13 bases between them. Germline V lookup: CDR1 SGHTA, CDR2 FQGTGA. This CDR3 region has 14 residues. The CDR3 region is CASSPSGGAGELFF. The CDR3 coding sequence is TGTGCCAGCAGCCCATCCGGGGGCGCCGGGGAGCTGTTTTTT.

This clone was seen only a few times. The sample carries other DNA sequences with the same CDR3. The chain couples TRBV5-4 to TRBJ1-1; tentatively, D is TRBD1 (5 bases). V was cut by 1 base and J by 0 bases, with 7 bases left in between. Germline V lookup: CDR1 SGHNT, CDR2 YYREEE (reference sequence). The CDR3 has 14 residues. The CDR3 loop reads CASSLRGVNTEAFF. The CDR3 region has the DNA TGTGCCAGCAGCTTGAGGGGTGTGAACACTGAAGCTTTCTTT.

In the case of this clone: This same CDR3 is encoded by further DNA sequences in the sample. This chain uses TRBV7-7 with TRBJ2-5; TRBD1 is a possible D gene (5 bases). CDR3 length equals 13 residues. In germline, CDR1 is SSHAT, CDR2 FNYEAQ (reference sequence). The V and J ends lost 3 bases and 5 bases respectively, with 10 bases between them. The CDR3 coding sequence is TGTGCCAGCAGCTTTAGTCCAGGGGAGACCCAGTACTTC. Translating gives CASSFSPGETQYF.